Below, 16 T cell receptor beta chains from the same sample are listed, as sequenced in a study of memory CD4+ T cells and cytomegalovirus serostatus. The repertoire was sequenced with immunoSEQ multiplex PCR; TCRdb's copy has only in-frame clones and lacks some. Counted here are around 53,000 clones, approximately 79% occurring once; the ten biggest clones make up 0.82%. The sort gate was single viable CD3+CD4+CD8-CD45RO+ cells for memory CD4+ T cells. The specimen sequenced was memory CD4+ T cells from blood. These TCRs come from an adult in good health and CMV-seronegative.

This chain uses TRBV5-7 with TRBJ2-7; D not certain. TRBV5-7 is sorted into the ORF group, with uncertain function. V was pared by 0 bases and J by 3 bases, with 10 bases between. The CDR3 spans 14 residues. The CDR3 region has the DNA TGTGCCAGCAGCTTGGAGCCTAGTAGCTACGAGCAGTACTTC. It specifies CASSLEPSSYEQYF.

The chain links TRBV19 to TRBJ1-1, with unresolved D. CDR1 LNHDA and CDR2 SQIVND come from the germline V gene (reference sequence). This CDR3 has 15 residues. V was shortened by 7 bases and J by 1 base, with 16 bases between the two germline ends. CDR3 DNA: TGTGCCAGTAATCCGGGCCCCTGGGGGAACACTGAAGCTTTCTTT. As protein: CASNPGPWGNTEAFF.

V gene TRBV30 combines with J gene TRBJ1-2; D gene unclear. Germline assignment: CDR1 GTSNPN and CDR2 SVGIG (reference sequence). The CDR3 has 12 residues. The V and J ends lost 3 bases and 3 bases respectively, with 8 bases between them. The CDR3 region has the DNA TGTGCCTGGAGCACGACTTACTATGGCTACACCTTC. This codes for CAWSTTYYGYTF.

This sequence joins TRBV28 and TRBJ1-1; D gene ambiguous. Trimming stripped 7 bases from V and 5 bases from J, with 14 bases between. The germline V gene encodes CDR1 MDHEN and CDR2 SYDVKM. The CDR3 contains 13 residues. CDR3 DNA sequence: TGTGCCAGCATGCTTCCGACGGGAACTGAAGCTTTCTTT. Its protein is CASMLPTGTEAFF.

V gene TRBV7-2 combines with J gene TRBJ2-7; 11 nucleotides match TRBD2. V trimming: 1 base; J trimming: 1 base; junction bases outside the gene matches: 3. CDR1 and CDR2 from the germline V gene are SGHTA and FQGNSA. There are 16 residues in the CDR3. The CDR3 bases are TGTGCCAGCAGCTTAGGTAGCGGGGGGGGATCCTACGAGCAGTACTTC. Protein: CASSLGSGGGSYEQYF.

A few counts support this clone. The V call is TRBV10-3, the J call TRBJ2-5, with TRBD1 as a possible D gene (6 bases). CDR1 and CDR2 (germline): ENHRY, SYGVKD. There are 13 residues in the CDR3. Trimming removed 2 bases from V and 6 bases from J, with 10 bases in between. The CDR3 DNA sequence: TGTGCCATCAGTGAGGACAGGAAACAGACCCAGTACTTC. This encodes CAISEDRKQTQYF.

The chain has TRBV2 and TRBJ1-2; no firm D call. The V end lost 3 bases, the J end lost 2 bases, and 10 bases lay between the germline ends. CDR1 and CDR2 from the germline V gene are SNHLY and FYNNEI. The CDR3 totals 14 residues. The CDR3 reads CASSDPGSNYGYTF. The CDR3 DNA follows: TGTGCCAGCAGTGATCCAGGATCAAACTATGGCTACACCTTC.

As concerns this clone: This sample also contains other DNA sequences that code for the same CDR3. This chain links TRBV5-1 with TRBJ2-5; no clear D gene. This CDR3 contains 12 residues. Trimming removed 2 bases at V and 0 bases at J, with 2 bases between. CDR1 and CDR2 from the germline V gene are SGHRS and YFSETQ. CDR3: CASSFNQETQYF. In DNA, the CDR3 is TGCGCCAGCAGCTTTAACCAAGAGACCCAGTACTTC. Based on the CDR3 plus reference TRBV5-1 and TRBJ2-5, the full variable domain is KAGVTQTPRYLIKTRGQQVTLSCSPISGHRSVSWYQQTPGQGLQFLFEYFSETQRNKGNFPGRFSGRQFSNSRSEMNVSTLELGDSALYLCASSFNQETQYFGPGTRLLVL.

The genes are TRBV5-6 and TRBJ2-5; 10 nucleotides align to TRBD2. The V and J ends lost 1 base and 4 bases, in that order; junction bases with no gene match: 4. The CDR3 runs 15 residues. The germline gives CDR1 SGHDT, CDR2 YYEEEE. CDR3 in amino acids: CASSLFSSGGETQYF. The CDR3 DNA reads TGTGCCAGCAGCTTGTTTTCTAGCGGGGGAGAGACCCAGTACTTC.

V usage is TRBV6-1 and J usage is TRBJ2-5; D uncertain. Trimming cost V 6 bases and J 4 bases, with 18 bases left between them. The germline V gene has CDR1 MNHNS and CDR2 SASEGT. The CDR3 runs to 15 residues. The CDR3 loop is CASSAGPLRGETQYF. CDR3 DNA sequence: TGTGCCAGCAGCGCCGGGCCACTACGCGGAGAGACCCAGTACTTC.

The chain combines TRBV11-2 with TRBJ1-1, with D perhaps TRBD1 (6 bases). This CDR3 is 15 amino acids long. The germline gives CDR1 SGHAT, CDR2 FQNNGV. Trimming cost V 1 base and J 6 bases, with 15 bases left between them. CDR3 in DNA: TGTGCCAGCAGCTTAGTGGGGGCGGTTTCGGCTGAAGCTTTCTTT. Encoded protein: CASSLVGAVSAEAFF.

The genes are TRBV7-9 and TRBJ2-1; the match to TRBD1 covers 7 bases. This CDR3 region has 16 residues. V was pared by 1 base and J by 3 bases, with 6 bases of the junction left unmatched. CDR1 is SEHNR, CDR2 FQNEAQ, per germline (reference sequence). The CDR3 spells CASSLGQGLNYNEQFF. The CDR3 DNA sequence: TGTGCCAGCAGCTTAGGACAGGGTCTAAACTACAATGAGCAGTTCTTC.

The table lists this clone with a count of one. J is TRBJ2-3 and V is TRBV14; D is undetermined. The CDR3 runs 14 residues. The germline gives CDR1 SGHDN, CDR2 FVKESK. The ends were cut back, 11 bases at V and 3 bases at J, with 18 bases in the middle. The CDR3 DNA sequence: TGTGCCGTTTGCTGGGCCGTGGGAACAGATACGCAGTATTTT. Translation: CAVCWAVGTDTQYF.

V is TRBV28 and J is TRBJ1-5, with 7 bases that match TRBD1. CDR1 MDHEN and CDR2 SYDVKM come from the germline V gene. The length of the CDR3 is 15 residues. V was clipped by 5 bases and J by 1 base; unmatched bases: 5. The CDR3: CASSPDRRSNQPQHF. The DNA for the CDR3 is TGTGCCAGCAGTCCGGACAGGAGAAGCAATCAGCCCCAGCATTTT.

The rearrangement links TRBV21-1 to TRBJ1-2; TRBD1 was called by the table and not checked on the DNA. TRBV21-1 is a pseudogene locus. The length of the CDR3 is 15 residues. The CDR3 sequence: CASSKTSGTGYLYTF. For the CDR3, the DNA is TGTGCCAGCAGCAAAACCTCCGGGACAGGGTATCTCTACACCTTC.

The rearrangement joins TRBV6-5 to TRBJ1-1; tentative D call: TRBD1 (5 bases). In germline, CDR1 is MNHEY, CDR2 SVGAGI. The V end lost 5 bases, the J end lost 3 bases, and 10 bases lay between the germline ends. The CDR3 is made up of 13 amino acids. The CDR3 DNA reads TGTGCCAGCAGTGCAGGGTCGTACACTGAAGCTTTCTTT. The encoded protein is CASSAGSYTEAFF.